Listed below are T cell receptor beta chains from one sample, sequenced in a study of CXCR3-negative and CXCR3-positive naive CD8 T cells. Reprocessing the 5' RACE reads, TCRdb reports a single entry for every CDR3 protein and omits DNA. The sample has tens of thousands of distinct CDR3 sequences. The specimen was naive CXCR3+ CD8+ T cells from blood. The receptor set was obtained from a human donor in good health. Some clones in this sample may be carry-over from other donors' samples. Each CDR3 is given with its conserved first and last residue.

>20|TRBJ2-3|TRBV20-1
CSAEELQGQLAETSTDTQYF
>12|TRBJ2-1|TRBV19
CASSEGYNEQFF
>11|TRBJ2-1|TRBV12-3/TRBV12-4
CASEGRNEQFF
>15|TRBJ2-7|TRBV4-1
CASSPGQGGTYEQYF
>13|TRBJ1-2|TRBV10-3
CAISGDGDYGYTF
>17|TRBJ2-3|TRBV28
CASSHPPSGGSTDTQYF
>14|TRBJ2-7|TRBV27
CASSPGTGINEQYF
>15|TRBJ2-3|TRBV28
CASSFFGVSTDTQYF
>19|TRBJ2-1|TRBV4-1
CASSQAGEGSGSLLDEQFF
>11|TRBJ2-1|TRBV12-3/TRBV12-4
CASSFQYEQFF
>15|TRBJ2-4|TRBV28
CASSRRTGSAGIQYF
>13|TRBJ2-2|TRBV5-6
CASSLLAPGELFF
>15|TRBJ2-3|TRBV4-1
CASSLRDVSTDTQYF
>16|TRBJ2-1|TRBV9
CASSVEGIRALNEQFF
>14|TRBJ1-5|TRBV7-6
CASSSAGGLQPQHF
>15|TRBJ2-3|TRBV4-3
CASSRGQGGTDTQYF